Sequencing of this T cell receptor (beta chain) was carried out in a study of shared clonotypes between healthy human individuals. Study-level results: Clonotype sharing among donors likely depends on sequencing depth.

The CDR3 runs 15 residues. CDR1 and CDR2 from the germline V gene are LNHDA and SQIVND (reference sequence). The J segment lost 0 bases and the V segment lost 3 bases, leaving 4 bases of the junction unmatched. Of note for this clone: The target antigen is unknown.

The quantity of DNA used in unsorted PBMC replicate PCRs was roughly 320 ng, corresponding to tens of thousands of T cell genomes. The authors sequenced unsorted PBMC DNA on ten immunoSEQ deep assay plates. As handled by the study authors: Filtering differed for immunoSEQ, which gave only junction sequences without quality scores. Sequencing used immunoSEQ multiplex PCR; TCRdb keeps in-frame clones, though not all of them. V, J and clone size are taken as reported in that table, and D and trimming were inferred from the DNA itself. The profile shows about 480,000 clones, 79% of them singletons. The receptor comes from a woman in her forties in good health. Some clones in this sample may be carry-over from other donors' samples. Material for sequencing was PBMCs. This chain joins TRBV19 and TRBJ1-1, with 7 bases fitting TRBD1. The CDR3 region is CASSMGTALNTEAFF. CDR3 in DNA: TGTGCCAGTAGTATGGGGACAGCGCTGAACACTGAAGCTTTCTTT.